These 22 T cell receptor beta chains share one sample of origin, sequenced in a study of persistence of HIV-infected CD4 T cells. Anti-CD3/anti-CD28 beads served as a nonspecific positive control stimulus. CD4+ T cells upregulating both CD40 ligand and CD69 were sorted as responding cells. Their antigens are not known. The libraries were made with immunoSEQ version 4 in survey mode. Sequencing was performed with immunoSEQ multiplex PCR; in TCRdb, only in-frame clones are kept and a portion is missing. The table includes under 45,000 clones, around 92% detected once. The source was CD4+ T cells sorted from PBMCs after approximately 19-hour stimulation, collected from a patient who received antiretroviral therapy. Receptors were obtained from an adult man with HIV who was CMV-seropositive.

The DNA of the CDR3 is TGTGCCAGCAGCCGCGACCTGACAGGGCTGCTTGGCTACGAGCAGTACTTC. Its protein product is CASSRDLTGLLGYEQYF. This chain uses TRBV5-5 with TRBJ2-7; 7 bases are shared with TRBD1. The CDR3 contains 17 residues. Germline trimming cut 4 bases from V and 3 bases from J; bases unmatched to any gene: 16. The V gene's germline CDR1 is SGHKS and CDR2 YYEKEE (reference sequence).

This chain joins TRBV12-3 or TRBV12-4 and TRBJ2-3; no clear D gene. The CDR3 extends over 12 amino acids. V was pared by 5 bases and J by 2 bases, with 5 bases between. CDR3 bases: TGTGCCAGCAGTAGGTCCACAGATACGCAGTATTTT. Residues: CASSRSTDTQYF.

This clone came up once. The chain carries TRBV2 and TRBJ1-2; TRBD1 agrees at 10 bases. CDR1 is SNHLY and CDR2 is FYNNEI in the germline V gene. The ends lost 2 bases at V and 7 bases at J; junction bases unmatched: 4. This CDR3 spans 14 amino acids. In DNA form, the CDR3 reads TGTGCCAGCAGTGAACGGACAGGGGGAACTGGCTACACCTTC. Protein sequence: CASSERTGGTGYTF.

This chain connects TRBV14 to TRBJ1-2, with D uncertain. Looked up from germline, CDR1 is SGHDN and CDR2 is FVKESK. This CDR3 comprises 14 residues. Trimming left V 1 base short and J 2 bases short, with 8 bases between. CDR3 amino acids: CASSQVRTNYGYTF. The CDR3 nucleotides read TGTGCCAGCAGCCAAGTGAGGACGAACTATGGCTACACCTTC.

The chain recombines TRBV2 with TRBJ1-1; maybe TRBD1 (6 bases). The V end lost 1 base, the J end lost 6 bases, and 15 bases lay between the germline ends. The CDR3 runs 15 residues. Germline lookup yields CDR1 SNHLY and CDR2 FYNNEI. The CDR3 DNA reads as TGTGCCAGCAGTGAAGAAAGTGTCCCAGGGGCTGAAGCTTTCTTT. Translated, it gives CASSEESVPGAEAFF.

This clone was recorded once. This sequence joins TRBV9 and TRBJ1-1, with D uncertain. Trimming stripped 3 bases from V and 4 bases from J, with 7 bases between. The CDR3 is 12 residues long. In germline, CDR1 is SGDLS, CDR2 YYNGEE. CDR3 DNA: TGTGCCAGCAGCGCTTATGGCACTGAAGCTTTCTTT. This codes for CASSAYGTEAFF. The complete variable domain, with remaining parts taken from reference TRBV9 and TRBJ1-1, reads DSGVTQTPKHLITATGQRVTLRCSPRSGDLSVYWYQQSLDQGLQFLIQYYNGEERAKGNILERFSAQQFPDLHSELNLSSLELGDSALYFCASSAYGTEAFFGQGTRLTVV.

The rearrangement uses TRBV20-1 and TRBJ1-2; TRBD1 is a possible D gene (6 bases). Germline V gene lookup returns CDR1 DFQATT and CDR2 SNEGSKA (reference sequence). The CDR3 loop spans 13 amino acids. Trimming stripped 3 bases from V and 12 bases from J, with 20 bases between. CDR3 bases: TGCAGTGCTAGTACCGGGGGCGCGAGGTGGCACACCTTC. It specifies CSASTGGARWHTF.

The V gene is TRBV18, the J gene TRBJ2-7; no reliable D call. V was trimmed by 3 bases and J by 4 bases, leaving 10 bases between them. Germline CDR1 and CDR2: KGHSH and LQKENI. This CDR3 region has 13 residues. The DNA of the CDR3 is TGTGCCAGCTCACCGGGAAGAGAATACGAGCAGTACTTC. Translating it yields CASSPGREYEQYF.

The rearrangement links TRBV3-1 (or the pseudogene TRBV3-2) to TRBJ2-3, with a weak D call TRBD1 (5 bases). Germline V gene sequence: CDR1 LGHDT, CDR2 YNNKEL (reference sequence). Trimming took off 1 base at V and 2 bases at J, with 13 bases between the two ends. This CDR3 region has 16 residues. The DNA for the CDR3 is TGTGCCAGCAGCCAAGGAAAGGGGCTCCACACAGATACGCAGTATTTT. Translating it yields CASSQGKGLHTDTQYF.

V usage is TRBV5-1 and J usage is TRBJ1-6, with unresolved D. The CDR3 sequence is 15 residues long. The V end lost 0 bases, the J end lost 4 bases, and 8 bases lay between the germline ends. Germline V CDR1 and CDR2: SGHRS, YFSETQ. The CDR3 protein is CASSLGQDYNSPLHF. CDR3 nucleotides: TGCGCCAGCAGCTTGGGGCAGGATTATAATTCACCCCTCCACTTT. The whole variable domain, remainder taken from reference TRBV5-1 and TRBJ1-6, is KAGVTQTPRYLIKTRGQQVTLSCSPISGHRSVSWYQQTPGQGLQFLFEYFSETQRNKGNFPGRFSGRQFSNSRSEMNVSTLELGDSALYLCASSLGQDYNSPLHFGNGTRLTVT.

The chain is built from TRBV9 and TRBJ2-3, with TRBD1 matching over 9 bases. The J segment lost 3 bases and the V segment lost 2 bases, leaving 10 bases of the junction unmatched. This CDR3 comprises 17 residues. Per the germline V gene, CDR1 is SGDLS and CDR2 is YYNGEE. CDR3 sequence reads: CASSVSSPGTGTDTQYF. DNA of the CDR3: TGTGCCAGCAGCGTCTCCTCCCCCGGGACAGGGACAGATACGCAGTATTTT.

The CDR3 DNA reads as TGTGCCAGCTCAAAGACAGCACAAGAGACCCAGTACTTC. Residues: CASSKTAQETQYF. The rearrangement links TRBV18 to TRBJ2-5; tentatively, D is TRBD1 (5 bases). This CDR3 spans 13 amino acids. The V gene lost 5 bases and the J gene lost 2 bases, with 9 bases spanning the gap. The germline V gene encodes CDR1 KGHSH and CDR2 LQKENI. The entire variable domain, with the rest obtained from reference TRBV18 and TRBJ2-5, is as follows: NAGVMQNPRHLVRRRGQEARLRCSPMKGHSHVYWYRQLPEEGLKFMVYLQKENIIDESGMPKERFSAEFPKEGPSILRIQQVVRGDSAAYFCASSKTAQETQYFGPGTRLLVL.

The rearrangement uses TRBV5-5 and TRBJ1-5; a possible D gene is TRBD1 (5 bases). The germline CDR1 and CDR2 sequences are SGHKS and YYEKEE (reference sequence). This CDR3 is 15 amino acids long. Trimming cost V 0 bases and J 2 bases, with 9 bases left between them. CDR3 protein: CASSLEGQGNQPQHF. The CDR3 region has the DNA TGTGCCAGCAGCTTGGAGGGGCAGGGCAATCAGCCCCAGCATTTT.

The V and J genes are TRBV18 and TRBJ2-3; D possibly matches TRBD1 or TRBD2 (5 bases each). Germline CDR1 reads KGHSH; CDR2 reads LQKENI. V lost 5 bases, J lost 0 bases, and 9 bases lay in between. The CDR3 consists of 14 residues. The CDR3 region has the DNA TGTGCCAGCTCAGGGACGGTTAGCACAGATACGCAGTATTTT. It translates to CASSGTVSTDTQYF.

The chain is built from TRBV5-5 and TRBJ1-1; 8 positions agree with TRBD1. CDR1 is SGHKS, CDR2 YYEKEE, per germline (reference sequence). The V gene end was trimmed by 4 bases and the J gene end by 4 bases; junction bases not matched to a gene: 6. The CDR3 is made up of 14 amino acids. DNA for the CDR3: TGTGCCAGCAGCCCCGGACAGGGAACCACTGAAGCTTTCTTT. Encoded protein: CASSPGQGTTEAFF.

The chain recombines TRBV15 with TRBJ1-6; a weak D match, TRBD1 (6 bases). The ends were cut back, 0 bases at V and 3 bases at J, with 18 bases in the middle. In germline, CDR1 is LNHNV, CDR2 YYDKDF (reference sequence). The CDR3 is 19 amino acids. CDR3 region: CATSRDPQGGGNYNSPLHF. CDR3 DNA: TGTGCCACCAGCAGAGATCCCCAGGGAGGGGGTAACTATAATTCACCCCTCCACTTT.

This clone was observed a handful of times. The chain links TRBV10-2 to TRBJ1-1, with D unresolved. Germline values: CDR1 WSHSY, CDR2 SAAADI. V lost 6 bases, J lost 2 bases, and 10 bases lay in between. This CDR3 comprises 13 residues. CDR3 in amino acids: CASRRVENTEAFF. The DNA of the CDR3 is TGCGCCAGCAGGAGGGTGGAAAACACTGAAGCTTTCTTT.

The chain couples TRBV2 to TRBJ1-4; D remains ambiguous. This CDR3 has 13 amino acids. Per germline, CDR1 SNHLY and CDR2 FYNNEI. V lost 3 bases and J lost 8, with 10 bases in between. The CDR3 spells CASSDRPGEKLFF. The CDR3, as DNA: TGTGCCAGCAGTGACCGACCGGGAGAAAAACTGTTTTTT.

J is TRBJ2-1 and V is TRBV5-1; TRBD2 aligns across 12 bases. The ends lost 3 bases at V and 4 bases at J; junction bases unmatched: 5. CDR3 length: 16 amino acids. Germline CDR1 is SGHRS and CDR2 is YFSETQ. The CDR3 DNA follows: TGCGCCAGCAGCTCCCGGACTAGCGGGACGTACAATGAGCAGTTCTTC. This codes for CASSSRTSGTYNEQFF.

In nucleotides, the CDR3 is TGTGCCAGCAGTATAGGGACTAGCGGGGGGGCCGCACCCAATGAGCAGTTCTTC. As protein: CASSIGTSGGAAPNEQFF. V usage is TRBV27 and J usage is TRBJ2-1, with 16 bases aligning to TRBD2. The CDR3 runs to 18 residues. Germline V gene lookup returns CDR1 MNHEY and CDR2 SMNVEV (reference sequence). With 5 bases clipped from V and 6 bases from J, the junction kept 10 bases outside the gene matches.

This chain uses TRBV5-1 with TRBJ2-5; TRBD2 matches 8 bases. This CDR3 region has 15 residues. Germline V lookup: CDR1 SGHRS, CDR2 YFSETQ. Unmatched junction bases numbered 7, after V lost 4 bases and J lost 2 bases. DNA of the CDR3: TGCGCCAGCAGCAGATTAACTAGCGGACAAGAGACCCAGTACTTC. Translated: CASSRLTSGQETQYF. The full variable domain, rest sourced from reference TRBV5-1 and TRBJ2-5, is KAGVTQTPRYLIKTRGQQVTLSCSPISGHRSVSWYQQTPGQGLQFLFEYFSETQRNKGNFPGRFSGRQFSNSRSEMNVSTLELGDSALYLCASSRLTSGQETQYFGPGTRLLVL.

This clone turned up a few times. V gene TRBV2 combines with J gene TRBJ1-2; 9 nucleotides align to TRBD1. V lost 8 bases, J lost 6 bases, and 13 bases stayed unmatched. Germline CDR1 reads SNHLY; CDR2 reads FYNNEI. This CDR3 has 15 amino acids. The CDR3 nucleotides read TGTGCCAGCCACGCAAATGCACAGGGGGCTGATGGCTACACCTTC. As protein: CASHANAQGADGYTF. Using reference TRBV2 and TRBJ1-2 for the parts outside the CDR3, the full variable domain is EPEVTQTPSHQVTQMGQEVILRCVPISNHLYFYWYRQILGQKVEFLVSFYNNEISEKSEIFDDQFSVERPDGSNFTLKIRSTKLEDSAMYFCASHANAQGADGYTFGSGTRLTVV.